This TCR beta chain was profiled in a study of blood T cell repertoires in COVID-19. In the original processing: Using reference gene primer amplification, nucleated cell counts were estimated. TCRdb keeps only in-frame clones here, not all; method: immunoSEQ multiplex PCR. V, J and clone size were drawn from that table, and D and trimming were deduced from the DNA. This sample has about 190,000 clones, with 70% to 85% found just once. Trimming removed 7 bases at V and 0 bases at J, with 12 bases between. Germline CDR1 KGHDR, CDR2 SFDVKD. The CDR3 covers 15 residues. The receptor comes from a woman aged 45 to 65 with acute or convalescent COVID-19. The gene calls are TRBV24-1 and TRBJ1-5; D perhaps matches TRBD1 (6 bases). The sequencing input was peripheral blood. CDR3 residues: CATSQGSYSNQPQHF. DNA of the CDR3: TGTGCCACCAGCCAGGGGTCGTATAGCAATCAGCCCCAGCATTTT.